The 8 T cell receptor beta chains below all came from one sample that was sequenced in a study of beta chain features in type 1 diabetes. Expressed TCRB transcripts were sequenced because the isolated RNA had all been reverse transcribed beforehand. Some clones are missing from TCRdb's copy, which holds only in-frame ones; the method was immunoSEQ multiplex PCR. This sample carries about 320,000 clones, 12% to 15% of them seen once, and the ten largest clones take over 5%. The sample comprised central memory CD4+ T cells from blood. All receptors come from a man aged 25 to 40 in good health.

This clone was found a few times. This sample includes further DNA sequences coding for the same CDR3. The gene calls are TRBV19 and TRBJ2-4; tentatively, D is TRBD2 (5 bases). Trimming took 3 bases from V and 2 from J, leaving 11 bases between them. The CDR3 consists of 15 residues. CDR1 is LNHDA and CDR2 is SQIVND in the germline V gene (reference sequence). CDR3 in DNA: TGTGCCAGTAGTATCGAGGGTGTGTCCAAAAACATTCAGTACTTC. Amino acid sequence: CASSIEGVSKNIQYF.

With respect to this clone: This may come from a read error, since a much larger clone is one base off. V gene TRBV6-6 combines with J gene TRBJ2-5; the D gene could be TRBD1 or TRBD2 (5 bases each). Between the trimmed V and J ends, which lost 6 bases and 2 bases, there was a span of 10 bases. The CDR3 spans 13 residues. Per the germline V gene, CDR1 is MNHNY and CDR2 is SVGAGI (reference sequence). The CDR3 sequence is CASSRDPQETQYF. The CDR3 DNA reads TGTGCCAGCAGCCGGGACCCACAAGAGACCCAGTACTTC.

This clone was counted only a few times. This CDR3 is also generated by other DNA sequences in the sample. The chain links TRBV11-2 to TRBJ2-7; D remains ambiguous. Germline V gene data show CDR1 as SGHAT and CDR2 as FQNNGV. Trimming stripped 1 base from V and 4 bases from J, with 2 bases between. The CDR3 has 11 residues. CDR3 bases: TGTGCCAGCAGCTTAGCTTACGAGCAGTACTTC. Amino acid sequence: CASSLAYEQYF.

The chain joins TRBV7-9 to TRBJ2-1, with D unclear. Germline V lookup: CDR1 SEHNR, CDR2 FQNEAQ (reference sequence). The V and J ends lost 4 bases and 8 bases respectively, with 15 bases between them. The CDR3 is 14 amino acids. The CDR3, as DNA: TGTGCCAGCAGCTCCGCACTCAGACTGCATGAGCAGTTCTTC. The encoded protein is CASSSALRLHEQFF. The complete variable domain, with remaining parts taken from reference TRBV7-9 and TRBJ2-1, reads DTGVSQNPRHKITKRGQNVTFRCDPISEHNRLYWYRQTLGQGPEFLTYFQNEAQLEKSRLLSDRFSAERPKGSFSTLEIQRTEQGDSAMYLCASSSALRLHEQFFGPGTRLTVL.

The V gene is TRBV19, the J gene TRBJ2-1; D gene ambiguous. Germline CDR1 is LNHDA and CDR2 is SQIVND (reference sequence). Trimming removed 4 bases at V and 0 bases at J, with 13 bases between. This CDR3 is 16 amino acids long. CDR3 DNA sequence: TGTGCCAGTAGTACCCTCCGACCCGTCTCCTACAATGAGCAGTTCTTC. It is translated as CASSTLRPVSYNEQFF.

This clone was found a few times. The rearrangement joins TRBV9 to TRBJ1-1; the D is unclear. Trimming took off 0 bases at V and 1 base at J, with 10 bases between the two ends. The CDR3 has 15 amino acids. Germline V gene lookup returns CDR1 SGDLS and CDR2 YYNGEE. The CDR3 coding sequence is TGTGCCAGCAGCGTAGTAGCCCAGACGAACACTGAAGCTTTCTTT. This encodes CASSVVAQTNTEAFF.

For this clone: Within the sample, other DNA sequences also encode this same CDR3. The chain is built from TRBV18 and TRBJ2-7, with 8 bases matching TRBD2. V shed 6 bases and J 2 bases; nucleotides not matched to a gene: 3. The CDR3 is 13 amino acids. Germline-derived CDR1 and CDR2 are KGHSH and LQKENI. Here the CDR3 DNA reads TGTGCCAGCTCCCGGGGGGGGACCTACGAGCAGTACTTC. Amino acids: CASSRGGTYEQYF. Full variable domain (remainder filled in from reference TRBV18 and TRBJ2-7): NAGVMQNPRHLVRRRGQEARLRCSPMKGHSHVYWYRQLPEEGLKFMVYLQKENIIDESGMPKERFSAEFPKEGPSILRIQQVVRGDSAAYFCASSRGGTYEQYFGPGTRLTVT.

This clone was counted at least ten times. In DNA, the CDR3 is TGTGCCAGCAGCTTAGCGGGGACAGGGATACGTAGTGGCTACACCTTC. This gives the protein CASSLAGTGIRSGYTF. The chain is built from TRBV7-2 and TRBJ1-2, with 9 bases matching TRBD1. Germline assignment: CDR1 SGHTA and CDR2 FQGNSA. The CDR3 spans 16 residues. Trimming at V came to 0 bases and at J to 7 bases, leaving 9 bases not matched to a gene.